This T cell receptor beta chain was obtained from a study of OX40 agonist ivuxolimab in advanced cancers. Looking at the study overall: Patients with hepatocellular carcinoma, melanoma, renal cell or head and neck cancer made up the dose-escalation patients.

TCRdb's copy holds only in-frame clones and misses some; the assay was immunoSEQ multiplex PCR. The repertoire includes roughly 53,000 clones, just under 85% of them detected once, and under 3.5% sits in the top ten. Germline CDR1 reads MNHNS; CDR2 reads SASEGT. V was trimmed by 0 bases and J by 3 bases, leaving 12 bases between them. The CDR3 consists of 16 residues. The sequence derives from an adult with an advanced solid tumor such as melanoma, head and neck, liver or kidney cancer. The chain carries TRBV6-1 and TRBJ2-1; the D gene is possibly TRBD1 (6 bases). The sequencing used CD4+ or CD8+ T cells sorted from blood, collected in a trial of the OX40 agonist ivuxolimab. CDR3 nucleotide sequence: TGTGCCAGCAGTGAAGCGGGCGACAGGTTCTACAATGAGCAGTTCTTC. Amino acids: CASSEAGDRFYNEQFF.